Below, one TCR beta chain is given with its context. Its antigen is unidentified. These data belong to a study of vaccination effects on CD4 cells after COVID-19. Antigen-specific CD4+ T cells were expanded with viral peptide pools in the ViraFEST assay before sequencing. Culture proceeded for more than nine days, and CD4+ T cells were then isolated. Nucleocapsid antibody tests were negative, and the vaccine recipients had no prior SARS-CoV-2 infection. V was trimmed by 8 bases and J by 8 bases, leaving 13 bases between them. Germline V CDR1 and CDR2: SNHLY, FYNNEI. The CDR3 contains 12 residues. Produced via immunoSEQ multiplex PCR; TCRdb's table is partial and in-frame only. Seen here are tens of thousands of clones, less than 85% observed once, and the top ten hold approximately 3%. Study-level findings and limits: Marked clonal contraction of both clone types appeared late after vaccination.

The chain carries TRBV2 and TRBJ2-1; no clear D gene. Sequencing used CD4+ T cells from PBMCs cultured with HCoV-NL63 spike peptides, obtained before COVID-19 vaccination. This clonotype was obtained from a human donor who received a COVID-19 vaccine. CDR3 protein: CASGGSVHEQFF. For the CDR3, the DNA is TGTGCCAGCGGCGGCAGTGTGCATGAGCAGTTCTTC.